The sequence of this TCR beta chain was determined in a study of blood T cell repertoires in COVID-19. Study in general: T cells, B-cell-depleted T cells, or PBMCs provided the cDNA or gDNA that served as material.

The CDR3 runs 14 residues. Germline V gene lookup returns CDR1 KGHDR and CDR2 SFDVKD. V gave up 7 bases and J gave up 2 bases; unmatched junction bases: 3. Recovery among Cohort 3 donors was established by two negative PCRs, clearance, or symptom resolution. The method was immunoSEQ multiplex PCR; TCRdb's version includes in-frame clones alone and lacks a portion of them. The repertoire holds more than 250,000 clones, with 86% as singletons. The clonotype originates from a woman under 30 who had recovered from COVID-19. Sequenced input: PBMCs or T cells enriched from blood (not recorded which). The chain recombines TRBV24-1 with TRBJ2-3; 9 nucleotides line up with TRBD1. The CDR3 nucleotides are TGTGCCACCAGCCACAGGGGGCCCACAGATACGCAGTATTTT. Its translation is CATSHRGPTDTQYF.